This T cell receptor (beta chain) was sequenced during a study of OX40 agonist ivuxolimab in advanced cancers. General observations from the study: Mean expanded clone counts were higher in CD8+ than CD4+ T cells. Some nonresponders additionally presented with little normalized T-cell clonal expansion.

TCRdb's copy holds only in-frame clones and misses some; the assay was immunoSEQ multiplex PCR. There are about 15,000 clones in the sample; around nine tenths occur only once, and over 5.5% lies in the top ten. Trimming took off 2 bases at V and 4 bases at J, with 12 bases between the two ends. The CDR3 is 14 residues long. Germline V gene data show CDR1 as MNHEY and CDR2 as SVGAGI. To note about this clone: The antigen is undetermined.

This chain uses TRBV6-5 with TRBJ2-7; D is possibly TRBD1 (6 bases). The clonotype originates from an adult with an advanced solid tumor such as melanoma, head and neck, liver or kidney cancer. Sequencing was performed on CD4+ or CD8+ T cells sorted from blood, taken in a trial of the OX40 agonist ivuxolimab. In DNA form, the CDR3 reads TGTGCCAGCAGTTACGATAGGGGGAGTTACGAGCAGTACTTC. Protein product: CASSYDRGSYEQYF.